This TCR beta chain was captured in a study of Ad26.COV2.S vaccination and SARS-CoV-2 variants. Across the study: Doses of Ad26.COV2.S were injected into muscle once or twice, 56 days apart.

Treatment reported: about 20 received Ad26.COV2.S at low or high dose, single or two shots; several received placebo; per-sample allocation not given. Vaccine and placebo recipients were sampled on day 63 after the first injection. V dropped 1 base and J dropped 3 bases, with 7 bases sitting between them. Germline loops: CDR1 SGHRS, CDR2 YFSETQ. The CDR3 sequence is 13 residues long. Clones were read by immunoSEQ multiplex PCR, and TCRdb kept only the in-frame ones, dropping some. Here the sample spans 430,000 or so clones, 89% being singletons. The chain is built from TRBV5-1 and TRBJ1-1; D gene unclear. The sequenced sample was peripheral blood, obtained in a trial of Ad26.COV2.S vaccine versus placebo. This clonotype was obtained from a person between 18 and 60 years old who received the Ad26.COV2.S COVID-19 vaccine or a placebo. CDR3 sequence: CASSLNGYTEAFF. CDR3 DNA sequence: TGCGCCAGCAGCTTGAACGGATACACTGAAGCTTTCTTT.